These 2 T cell receptor beta chains came from one sample sequenced in a study of OX40 agonist ivuxolimab in advanced cancers. Clones were sequenced by immunoSEQ multiplex PCR, and TCRdb holds only the in-frame ones, with some missing. The sample shows around 30,000 clones, around 80% of them seen only once. Sample: CD4+ or CD8+ T cells sorted from blood, taken in a trial of the OX40 agonist ivuxolimab. The receptors were gathered from an adult with an advanced solid tumor such as melanoma, head and neck, liver or kidney cancer.

The chain couples TRBV18 to TRBJ2-3; D not certain. V was cut by 3 bases and J by 6 bases, with 16 bases left in between. Per the germline V gene, CDR1 is KGHSH and CDR2 is LQKENI. This CDR3 is built from 15 residues. In nucleotides, the CDR3 is TGTGCCAGCTCACCCTCATCCCGCCTGGGGGATACGCAGTATTTT. Residues: CASSPSSRLGDTQYF.

The CDR3 sequence: CASTEWEKETQYF. The CDR3 coding sequence is TGTGCCAGCACTGAATGGGAAAAGGAGACCCAGTACTTC. The rearrangement links TRBV28 to TRBJ2-5, with no clear D. Per germline, CDR1 MDHEN and CDR2 SYDVKM. The CDR3 is 13 amino acids. Trimming shortened V by 7 bases and J by 5 bases, and 14 bases separated the two germline ends.